This TCR beta chain was profiled in a study of T cells in Graves' hyperthyroidism and ophthalmopathy. It was RNA transcripts that yielded the amplified TCR beta CDR3 regions. Initially, a first-round RT-PCR of the TCR CDR3 employed the HTBI primer set. TCRdb re-analysed the multiplex PCR reads in MiXCR, keeping a single row per CDR3 protein. This table holds about 570,000 distinct CDR3 sequences, approximately 15% found once. V shed 6 bases, J shed 7 bases, and the junction held 9 bases outside the gene matches. This CDR3 has 15 residues. In its sample, this clonotype was seen many times. This chain joins TRBV12-3 or TRBV12-4 and TRBJ2-7; 13 bases align to TRBD2. This clonotype was sampled from a middle-aged woman with Graves' hyperthyroidism. Sequencing used blood. CDR3 sequence reads: CASSPNLGLAGEQYF. CDR3 in DNA: TGTGCCAGCAGCCCAAACCTGGGACTAGCGGGAGAGCAGTACTTC.